This TCR beta chain was captured by sequencing in a study of cytomegalovirus exposure and HLA in healthy donors (dated by TCRdb to 2016 to 2017). Context from the whole study: According to an earlier analysis of several hundred of the donors, about 190 million T cells yielded approximately 120 million unique TCR beta sequences and less than 300 Gb of sequence data. About 310 gigabases of sequencing data and 70 million to 100 million unique TCR sequences were included in an early release covering around 650 HLA-typed donors. Of the roughly 390 genotyped donors, around 81% fell in the genetic ancestry cluster associated with self-reported Caucasian donors. The study aimed to test whether signatures of past pathogen exposure could be identified by cataloging public T cell receptors. Using immunosequencing, the study profiled T cell repertoires from about 650 subjects and related those repertoires to cytomegalovirus serostatus. Along with the approximately 700-subject first cohort, a separate validation cohort of 120 different subjects was used. To predict cytomegalovirus infection status, the study combined high-throughput TCR immunosequencing, statistical association of individual TCRs with disease status, and machine learning. In a later analysis, previously published TCR beta repertoires from more than 500 donors were re-analyzed and high-resolution HLA genotyping was added so that TCR occurrence patterns could be studied. In the later analysis, no new phenotypic data were used to find candidate immune exposures; instead, reliance was placed on TCR beta sequences and their occurrence across donors. An earlier analysis of approximately 630 of the donors applied high-throughput TCR beta sequencing to assess whether each TCR beta V gene segment acted as functional or pseudogenic. Donor age, sex, ethnicity and CMV serostatus were compiled alongside the repertoire data. Genome-wide SNP genotypes for about 65% of the roughly 670 donors were used in a later genetic analysis, which treated that subset as a discovery cohort. Every repertoire in the discovery cohort had been generated on one and the same sequencing platform. Both class I and class II loci were covered by HLA typing, at four-digit resolution. The number of donors typed differed by locus, with roughly 629-640 for A, B, C, DRB1 and DQB1, 522 for DQA1, approximately 580 for DPA1, and around 450 for DPB1. A few DR-DQ haplotypes were handled as single units for association and clustering because linkage in the cohort was strong. Across approximately 400 genotyped donors of the cohort, an average of about 200,000 unique TCR beta nucleotide sequences per donor were sequenced, and around 20% of those sequences were non-productive. The research as a whole found: The sequencing pipeline was judged likely to have produced a cluster of highly shared sequence variants as a technical artifact. A few of the identified cytomegalovirus-associated TCR beta chains were confirmed in vitro to be specific for cytomegalovirus antigens. In a later analysis, several top co-occurrence clusters were reported to appear linked to parvovirus B19, influenza, CMV and Epstein-Barr virus. Broadly in line with IMGT annotations, most TCR beta V segments showed up in productive rearrangements about 87% or about 30% of the time in an earlier analysis of 587 of the donors. In a later genetic analysis, a missense DCLRE1C variant was associated with V-gene and J-gene trimming of TCR beta chains, and the association was replicated in an independent cohort. Correlated functional status among segregating V segments might be attributable to linkage disequilibrium, but an unknown experimental factor could not be ruled out. The authors suggested that the approach could potentially be generalized to other disease states and immunological phenotypes. A further reported finding was that TCR beta sequences accurately predicted the HLA-A and HLA-B alleles for most subjects in the first cohort. Assigning TCR associations to individual alleles was difficult when HLA alleles, especially DR and DQ, strongly co-occurred. In both the original and validation cohorts, the classifier was reported to diagnose cytomegalovirus status with high specificity and sensitivity. The study listed 164 TCR beta chains as associated with cytomegalovirus. Immune exposure information for the cohort was limited to CMV serostatus. In a later analysis, some 17,000 TCR beta sequences were associated with specific HLA alleles at a false discovery rate of 0.05. Some IMGT-functional V segments, including TRBV6-2 and TRBV6-3, could not be distinguished by the 87-base-pair reads and were therefore excluded. Compared with the approximately 670-donor mean, donors in an Asian-associated ancestry cluster had fewer N-insertions in productive TCRs, according to a later genetic analysis. According to a later analysis, TCR association rates differed among HLA loci, with DRB1 alleles showing the most associated TCRs and HLA-C alleles showing the fewest. Presence/absence analyses assumed roughly uniform sequencing depth across donors, an assumption that may not hold. A later analysis found that most CMV-associated TCR beta chains appeared HLA-restricted, with HLA associations seemingly driven largely by CMV exposure. Across donors, most TCR sequences were observed very rarely, whereas some public TCRs were present in many individuals. Because some donors lacked HLA typing at each locus, the association tests relied only on the typed subset. Because counts were too low, about 17 rarely observed V segments, including chromosome 9 orphons, were excluded from the earlier analysis of 587 of the donors. In a later analysis, HLA-associated TCR beta chains were found to be more clonally expanded and to have lower generation probabilities than equally common non-associated chains. In this cohort, only TCR beta chains were sequenced, and detectable features were limited by the absence of alpha or paired-chain data.

In its sample, this clone was seen a few times. Its specific antigen is unknown. The sample holds no much larger clone one base away, and base qualities are not on file. V was cut back by 5 bases and J by 0 bases, leaving a gap of 14 bases between them. From the cysteine through the phenylalanine, the CDR3 covers 15 amino acids. CDR3 DNA is the only sequence kept; it has 45 bases, read in frame from the first base. The germline V gene (reference sequence) specifies LNHDA as CDR1 and SQIVND as CDR2. Libraries came from the immunoSEQ multiplex PCR assay. For the multiplex PCR, a mixture combining 60 forward primers for TCR Vbeta segments and 13 reverse primers for TCR Jbeta segments was used. The CDR3 region of rearranged TCR beta genes was amplified from genomic DNA with a multiplex PCR assay. On the Illumina HiSeq System, the amplified TCR beta libraries were sequenced as 87-base-pair reads. On the authors' methods: Across the 670 or so repertoires, a later analysis counted around 80 million unique TCR beta chains, approximately 10 million of which were shared by at least two donors. Raw reads were error-corrected and collapsed into unique sequences with a nearest-neighbor algorithm that merged closely related sequences to remove PCR and sequencing errors. CDR3 sequences were aligned to IMGT reference sequences to assign V, D and J gene segments. For a sequence to be retained, a match of at least six nucleotides was required to both a V gene segment and a J gene segment. Rearrangements were called productive when the CDR3 lacked stop codons and stayed in frame with V and J; all others were non-productive. Following IMGT convention, CDR3 was defined as the stretch from the second conserved V-encoded cysteine to the conserved J-encoded phenylalanine. The earlier analysis of about 590 of the donors excluded sequences that lacked an unambiguous match to a single V gene segment. An earlier analysis of 587 of the donors called V segments functional above 56.7% productive rearrangements and segregating when the between-donor standard deviation exceeded 5%. A statistical classification framework was developed to diagnose cytomegalovirus status using the catalog of TCR beta chain sequences. In a later analysis, TCR nucleotide sequences were compared against IMGT/GENE-DB human TR gene sequences so that V and J genes could be assigned. In a later analysis, CDR3 sequences and most-parsimonious VDJ recombination scenarios were assigned using the TCRdist pipeline. In a later analysis, each TCR beta chain was defined by its CDR3 amino acid sequence together with its V-gene family, and reads lacking a unique V-gene family were excluded. In a later analysis, 500 to 650 highly shared, low-generation-probability nucleotide sequences were removed to address suspected cross-contamination and a sequencing artifact. In a later analysis, a clonal expansion index for each public chain was calculated from normalized within-repertoire ranks of inferred template counts. In a later analysis, generation probabilities were computed using a VDJ recombination model fitted to out-of-frame rearrangements, and the results were checked against IGoR. In a later analysis, hypergeometric tests were used to score TCR-TCR, TCR-HLA and TCR-CMV co-occurrence, with a repertoire-size bias correction applied to TCR pairs. To estimate false discovery rates, a later analysis permuted the HLA or CMV assignments 20 times. In a later analysis, co-occurring TCRs were grouped using DBSCAN, and TCRdist sequence similarity was added for clustering within HLA-allele-positive subsets. Co-occurrence clustering excluded repertoires with fewer than 30,000 or more than 120,000 public chains, plus five with anomalous nucleotide sharing. Entries here come from immuneACCESS through TCRdb and include only in-frame sequences with V and J called. Some clones fail to appear in such tables; in the studies checked, an unresolved V gene covers under half of the shortfall, and the cause of the remainder is unknown. The V and J calls and the clone size are those of that table, but D and trimming were determined from the DNA. Here the sample has 90,000 to 120,000 clones; around 80% occur a single time. The top ten clones comprise 3% to 4% of the sample.

The cohort consisted of approximately 670 healthy bone marrow donors. All cohort members were sampled while nominally healthy, although unrecorded immune exposures were likely present. The donor tested CMV seropositive and was one of the 289 seropositive cohort members. Every donor gave a peripheral blood sample, and the peripheral blood mononuclear cells from that sample were used for TCR beta sequencing. The Qiagen DNeasy Blood Extraction Kit was used to extract genomic DNA from the blood cell samples. The sequence was collected from a woman in her fifties or sixties in good health and CMV-seropositive. Specimen: PBMCs. The rearranged chain carries TRBV19 and TRBJ2-7, with no confident D gene call. Here is the DNA: TGTGCCAGTAGTTTTTCCGCGTTGAGCTCCTACGAGCAGTACTTC. This gives the protein CASSFSALSSYEQYF.